This T cell receptor beta chain comes out of a study of shared clonotypes between healthy human individuals. General study findings and limits: The study drew on few donors, limiting represented genetic and exposure-history diversity.

Comment on this clone: Its antigen is still unknown.

Every donor, a Caucasian adult, lived in Nashville, Tennessee. Germline V gene data show CDR1 as MNHNY and CDR2 as SVGAGI (reference sequence). The CDR3 length is 11 residues. With 7 bases removed from V and 11 bases from J, the gap between germline ends came to 14 bases. The authors' processing: ImmunoSEQ output lacked quality scores and full-length reads, limiting matched filtering. Profiling relied on immunoSEQ multiplex PCR, and the TCRdb table lists in-frame clones only, not all of them. That table supplies the V and J calls and clone size; D and trimming were determined from the DNA. Among about 530,000 clones listed, approximately 79% were seen once.

The chain employs TRBV6-6 and TRBJ1-1; D is possibly TRBD1 (5 bases). The specimen sequenced was PBMCs. The clonotype comes from a woman in her thirties or forties in good health. Some clones in this sample may be carry-over from other donors' samples. This chain's CDR3 is CASNWGVQAFF. The CDR3 bases are TGTGCCAGCAATTGGGGGGTGCAGGCTTTCTTT.